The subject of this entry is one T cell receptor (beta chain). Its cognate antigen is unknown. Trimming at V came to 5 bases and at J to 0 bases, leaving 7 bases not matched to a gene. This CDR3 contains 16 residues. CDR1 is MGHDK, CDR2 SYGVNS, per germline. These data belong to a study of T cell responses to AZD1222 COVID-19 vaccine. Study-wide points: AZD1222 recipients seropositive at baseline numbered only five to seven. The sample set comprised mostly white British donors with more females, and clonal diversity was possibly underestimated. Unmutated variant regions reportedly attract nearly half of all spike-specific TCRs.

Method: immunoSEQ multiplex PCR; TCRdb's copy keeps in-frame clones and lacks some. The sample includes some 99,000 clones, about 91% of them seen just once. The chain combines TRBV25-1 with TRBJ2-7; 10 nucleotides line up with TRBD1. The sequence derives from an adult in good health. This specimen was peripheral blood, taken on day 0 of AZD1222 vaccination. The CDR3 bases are TGTGCCAGCAGTCGCGGACAGGGGGTTTACTCCTACGAGCAGTACTTC. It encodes CASSRGQGVYSYEQYF.